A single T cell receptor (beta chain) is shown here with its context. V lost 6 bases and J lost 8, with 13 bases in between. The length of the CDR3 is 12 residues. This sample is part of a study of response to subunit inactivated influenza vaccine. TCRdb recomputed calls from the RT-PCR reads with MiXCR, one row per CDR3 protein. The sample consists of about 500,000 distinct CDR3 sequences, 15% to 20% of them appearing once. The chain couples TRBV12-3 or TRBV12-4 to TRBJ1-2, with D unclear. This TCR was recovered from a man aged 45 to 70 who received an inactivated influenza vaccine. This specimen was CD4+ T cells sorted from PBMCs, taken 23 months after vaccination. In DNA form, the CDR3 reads TGTGCCAGCAGCCGATTCCCTGAGGGCTACACCTTC. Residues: CASSRFPEGYTF.